The present T cell receptor (beta chain) was sequenced within a study of PD-1 blockade in classical Hodgkin lymphoma. About the study: Each patient was given nivolumab 3 mg/kg through a vein every 2 weeks. Study conclusions and caveats: Repertoires differed for reasons still undefined, possibly disease activity or prior therapy.

Sequenced by immunoSEQ multiplex PCR; TCRdb stores in-frame clones only, minus some. The table shows 70,000 or so clones, with around 75% occurring only once. In every patient, relapse followed autologous stem cell transplantation, while exposure to brentuximab vedotin differed. For this clone: The antigen is not known.

This CDR3 has 13 residues. Trimming removed 4 bases at V and 7 bases at J, with 11 bases between. CDR1 and CDR2 (germline): MNHEY, SMNVEV (reference sequence). The genes are TRBV27 and TRBJ2-1; possible D gene TRBD2, 5 bases. Sample: peripheral blood mononuclear cells (PBMCs), taken before the second cycle of nivolumab. This TCR derives from a human donor with classical Hodgkin lymphoma. CDR3 coding DNA: TGTGCCAGCAGTTCCTATCGCGGGAATGAGCAGTTCTTC. Translated, it gives CASSSYRGNEQFF.